Listed here is a single T cell receptor beta chain. In the PCR, 60 Vbeta and 13 Jbeta primers were used. Libraries were prepared by immunoSEQ multiplex PCR; TCRdb keeps only in-frame clonotypes and omits some of them. The data hold about 170,000 clones, with about 80% observed a single time. These data come from a study of cytomegalovirus exposure and HLA in healthy donors. Germline CDR1 and CDR2: SGHRS and YFSETQ. The CDR3 runs 14 residues. The V gene lost 5 bases and the J gene lost 0 bases, with 8 bases spanning the gap. The sequence derives from a woman aged 45-65 years in good health and CMV-seronegative. The chain is built from TRBV5-1 and TRBJ2-2; no reliable D call. The sample taken for sequencing was PBMCs. The CDR3 region has the DNA TGCGCCAGCAGACCGGTCACGAACACCGGGGAGCTGTTTTTT. It is translated as CASRPVTNTGELFF.